This T cell receptor (beta chain) was found in a study of pediatric ulcerative colitis. The V segment lost 2 bases and the J segment 10 bases; nucleotides outside the gene matches: 0. There are 14 residues in the CDR3. Germline-derived CDR1 and CDR2 are SGHTA and FQGTGA. This clone was observed a single time. The target antigen is unknown. The assay was run at survey level. The protocol was immunoSEQ multiplex PCR, while the TCRdb copy is restricted to in-frame clones and leaves out a portion. The data contain around 64,000 clones, about three quarters of them seen just once; the ten biggest clones take up roughly 5.4%. General study results and limits: Total lymphocyte DNA, not sorted subsets, was the template.

Sequencing was performed on blood. J is TRBJ1-6 and V is TRBV7-3; the match to TRBD1 covers 12 bases. This TCR was recovered from a boy aged 5-17 years with moderate ulcerative colitis. Here the CDR3 reads CASSLGTGGSPLHF. In nucleotides, the CDR3 is TGTGCCAGCAGCTTAGGGACAGGGGGCTCACCCCTCCACTTT.